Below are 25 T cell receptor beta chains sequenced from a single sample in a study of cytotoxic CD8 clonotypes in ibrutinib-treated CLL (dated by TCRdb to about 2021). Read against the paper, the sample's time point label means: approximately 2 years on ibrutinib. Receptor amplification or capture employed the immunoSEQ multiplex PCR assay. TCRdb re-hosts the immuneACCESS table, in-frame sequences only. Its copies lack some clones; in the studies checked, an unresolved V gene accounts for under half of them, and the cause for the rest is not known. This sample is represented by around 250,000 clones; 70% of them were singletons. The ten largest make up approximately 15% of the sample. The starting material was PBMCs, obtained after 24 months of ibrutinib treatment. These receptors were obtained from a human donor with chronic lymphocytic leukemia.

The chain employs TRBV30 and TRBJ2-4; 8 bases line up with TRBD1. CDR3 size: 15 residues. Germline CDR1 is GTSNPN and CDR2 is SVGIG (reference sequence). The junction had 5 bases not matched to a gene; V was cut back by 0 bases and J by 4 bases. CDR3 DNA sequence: TGTGCCTGGAGTGTAATGGGACAGGTGAAAAACATTCAGTACTTC. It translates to CAWSVMGQVKNIQYF.

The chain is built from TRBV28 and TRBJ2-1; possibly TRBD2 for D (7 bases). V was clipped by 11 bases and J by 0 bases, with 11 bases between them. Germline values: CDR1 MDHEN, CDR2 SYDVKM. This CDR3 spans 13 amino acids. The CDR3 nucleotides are TGTGCCGCGGGGGCCAGCTCCTACAATGAGCAGTTCTTC. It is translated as CAAGASSYNEQFF.

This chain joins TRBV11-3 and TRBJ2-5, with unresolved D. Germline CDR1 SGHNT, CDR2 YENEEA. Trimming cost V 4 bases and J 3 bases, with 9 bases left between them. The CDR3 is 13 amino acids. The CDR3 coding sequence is TGTGCCAGCAGCTCCGCCCGGGAAGAGACCCAGTACTTC. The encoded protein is CASSSAREETQYF.

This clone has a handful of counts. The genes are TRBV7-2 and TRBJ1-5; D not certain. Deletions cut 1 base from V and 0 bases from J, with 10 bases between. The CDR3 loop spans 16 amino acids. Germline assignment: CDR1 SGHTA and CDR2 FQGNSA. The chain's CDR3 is CASSLGGGYSNQPQHF. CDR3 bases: TGTGCCAGCAGCTTAGGAGGAGGGTATAGCAATCAGCCCCAGCATTTT.

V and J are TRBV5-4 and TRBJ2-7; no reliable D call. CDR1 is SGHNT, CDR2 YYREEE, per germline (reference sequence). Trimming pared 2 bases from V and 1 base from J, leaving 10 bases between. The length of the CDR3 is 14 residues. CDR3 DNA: TGTGCCAGCAGCTTAGAGTTCCGTTCCTACGAGCAGTACTTC. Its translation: CASSLEFRSYEQYF.

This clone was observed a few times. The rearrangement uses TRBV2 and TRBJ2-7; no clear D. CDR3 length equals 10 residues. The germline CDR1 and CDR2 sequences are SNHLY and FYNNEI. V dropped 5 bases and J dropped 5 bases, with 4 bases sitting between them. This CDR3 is CASSRNEQYF. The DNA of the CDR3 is TGTGCCAGCAGTCGCAACGAGCAGTACTTC.

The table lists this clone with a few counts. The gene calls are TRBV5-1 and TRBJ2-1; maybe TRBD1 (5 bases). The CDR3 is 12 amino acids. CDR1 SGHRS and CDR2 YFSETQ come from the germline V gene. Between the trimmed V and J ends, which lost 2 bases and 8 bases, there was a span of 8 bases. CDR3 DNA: TGCGCCAGCAGCTTCACAGGTGATGAGCAGTTCTTC. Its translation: CASSFTGDEQFF.

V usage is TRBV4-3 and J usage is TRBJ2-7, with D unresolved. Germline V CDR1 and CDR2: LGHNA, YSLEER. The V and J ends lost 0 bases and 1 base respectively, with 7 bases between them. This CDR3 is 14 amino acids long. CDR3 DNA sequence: TGCGCCAGCAGCCAAGACGACTCTTCCTACGAGCAGTACTTC. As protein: CASSQDDSSYEQYF.

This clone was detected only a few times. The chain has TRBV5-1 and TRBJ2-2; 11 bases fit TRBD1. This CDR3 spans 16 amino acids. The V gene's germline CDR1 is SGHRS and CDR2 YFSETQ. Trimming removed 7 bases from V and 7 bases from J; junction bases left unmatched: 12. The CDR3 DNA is TGCGCCAGCGCCTTGGTGGGACAGGGGGTTATCGGGGAGCTGTTTTTT. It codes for CASALVGQGVIGELFF.

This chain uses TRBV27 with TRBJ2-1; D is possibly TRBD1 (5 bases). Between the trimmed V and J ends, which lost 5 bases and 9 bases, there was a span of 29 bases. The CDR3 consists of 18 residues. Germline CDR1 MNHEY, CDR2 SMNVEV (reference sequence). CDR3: CASSLQVSLGVFGVEQFF. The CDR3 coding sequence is TGTGCCAGCAGTCTCCAGGTTTCGTTAGGGGTTTTTGGGGTTGAGCAGTTCTTC.

Here the CDR3 DNA reads TGTGCCAGCAGCTTAGCGGGAGGGCCCTCCTACGAGCAGTACTTC. This codes for CASSLAGGPSYEQYF. The chain links TRBV7-6 to TRBJ2-7; the match to TRBD2 covers 7 bases. V was pared by 0 bases and J by 0 bases, with 2 bases of the junction left unmatched. CDR1 SGHVS and CDR2 FNYEAQ come from the germline V gene. The CDR3 totals 15 residues.

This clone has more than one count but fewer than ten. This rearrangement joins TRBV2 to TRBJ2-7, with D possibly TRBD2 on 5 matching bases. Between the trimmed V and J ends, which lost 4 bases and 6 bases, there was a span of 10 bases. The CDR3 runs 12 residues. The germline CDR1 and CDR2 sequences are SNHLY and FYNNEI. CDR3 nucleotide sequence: TGTGCCAGCAGTGCTGTAGCGCTCGAGCAGTACTTC. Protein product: CASSAVALEQYF. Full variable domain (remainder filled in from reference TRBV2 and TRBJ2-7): EPEVTQTPSHQVTQMGQEVILRCVPISNHLYFYWYRQILGQKVEFLVSFYNNEISEKSEIFDDQFSVERPDGSNFTLKIRSTKLEDSAMYFCASSAVALEQYFGPGTRLTVT.

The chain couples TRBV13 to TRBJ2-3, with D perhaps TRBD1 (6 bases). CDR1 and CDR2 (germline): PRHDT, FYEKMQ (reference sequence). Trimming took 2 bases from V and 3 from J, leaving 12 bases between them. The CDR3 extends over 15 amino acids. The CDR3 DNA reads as TGTGCCAGCAGCTTATTCGCCAGGGGAACAGATACGCAGTATTTT. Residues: CASSLFARGTDTQYF.

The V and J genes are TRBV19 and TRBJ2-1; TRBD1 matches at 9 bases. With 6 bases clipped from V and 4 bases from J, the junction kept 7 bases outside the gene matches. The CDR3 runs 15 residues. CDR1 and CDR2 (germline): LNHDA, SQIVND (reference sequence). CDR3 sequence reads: CASSRGQGAYNEQFF. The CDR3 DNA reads TGTGCCAGTAGCAGGGGACAGGGAGCGTACAATGAGCAGTTCTTC.

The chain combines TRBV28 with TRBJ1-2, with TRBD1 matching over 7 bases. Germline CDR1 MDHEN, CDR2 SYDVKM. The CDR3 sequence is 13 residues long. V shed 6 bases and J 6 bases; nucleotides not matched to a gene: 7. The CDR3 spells CASRKGGADGYTF. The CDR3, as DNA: TGTGCCAGCAGGAAAGGGGGCGCGGATGGCTACACCTTC.

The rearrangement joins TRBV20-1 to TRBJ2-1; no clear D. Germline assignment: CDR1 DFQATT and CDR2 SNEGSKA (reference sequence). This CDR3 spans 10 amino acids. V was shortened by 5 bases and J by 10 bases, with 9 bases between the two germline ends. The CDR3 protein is CSAWHSEQFF. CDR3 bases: TGCAGTGCTTGGCACTCAGAGCAGTTCTTC.

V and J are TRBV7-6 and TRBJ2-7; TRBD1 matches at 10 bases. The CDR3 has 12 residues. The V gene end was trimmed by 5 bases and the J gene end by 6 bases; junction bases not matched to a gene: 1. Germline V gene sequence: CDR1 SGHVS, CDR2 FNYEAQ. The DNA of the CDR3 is TGTGCCAGCAGCCGACAGGGGGCCGAGCAGTACTTC. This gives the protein CASSRQGAEQYF. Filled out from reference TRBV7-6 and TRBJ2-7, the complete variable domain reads GAGVSQSPRYKVTKRGQDVALRCDPISGHVSLYWYRQALGQGPEFLTYFNYEAQQDKSGLPNDRFSAERPEGSISTLTIQRTEQRDSAMYRCASSRQGAEQYFGPGTRLTVT.

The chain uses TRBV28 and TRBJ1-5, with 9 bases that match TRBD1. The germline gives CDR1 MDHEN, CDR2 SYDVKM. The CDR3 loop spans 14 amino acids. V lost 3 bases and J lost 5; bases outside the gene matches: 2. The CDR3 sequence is CASSLGQGYQPQHF. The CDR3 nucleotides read TGTGCCAGCAGTTTGGGACAGGGCTATCAGCCCCAGCATTTT. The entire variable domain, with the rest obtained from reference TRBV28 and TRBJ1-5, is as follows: DVKVTQSSRYLVKRTGEKVFLECVQDMDHENMFWYRQDPGLGLRLIYFSYDVKMKEKGDIPEGYSVSREKKERFSLILESASTNQTSMYLCASSLGQGYQPQHFGDGTRLSIL.

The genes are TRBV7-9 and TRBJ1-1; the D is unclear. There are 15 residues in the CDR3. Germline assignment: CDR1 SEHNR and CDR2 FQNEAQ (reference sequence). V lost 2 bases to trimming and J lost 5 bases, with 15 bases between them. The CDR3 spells CASSLSSVEVTEAFF. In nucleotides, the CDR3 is TGTGCCAGCAGCTTATCGTCAGTAGAGGTAACTGAAGCTTTCTTT.

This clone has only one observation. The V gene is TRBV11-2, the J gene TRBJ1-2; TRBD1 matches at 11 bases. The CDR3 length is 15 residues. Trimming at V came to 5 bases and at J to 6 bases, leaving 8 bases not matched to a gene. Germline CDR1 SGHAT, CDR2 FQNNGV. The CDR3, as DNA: TGTGCCAGCAGCGCCAAAGGACAGGGGGCGAATGGCTACACCTTC. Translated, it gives CASSAKGQGANGYTF.

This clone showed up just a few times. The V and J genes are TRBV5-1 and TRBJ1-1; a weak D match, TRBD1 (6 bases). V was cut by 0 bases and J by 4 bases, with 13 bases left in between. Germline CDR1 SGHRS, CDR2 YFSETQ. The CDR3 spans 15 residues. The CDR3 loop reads CASSLETGSVTEAFF. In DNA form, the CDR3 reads TGCGCCAGCAGCTTGGAAACAGGGTCGGTCACTGAAGCTTTCTTT.

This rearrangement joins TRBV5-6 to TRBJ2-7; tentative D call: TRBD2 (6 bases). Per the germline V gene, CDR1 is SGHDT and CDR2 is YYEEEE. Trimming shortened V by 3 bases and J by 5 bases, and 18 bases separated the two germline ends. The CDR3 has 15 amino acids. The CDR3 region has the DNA TGTGCCAGCAGCTCCTGGGAGGCCAAGGACCACGAGCAGTACTTC. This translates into CASSSWEAKDHEQYF.

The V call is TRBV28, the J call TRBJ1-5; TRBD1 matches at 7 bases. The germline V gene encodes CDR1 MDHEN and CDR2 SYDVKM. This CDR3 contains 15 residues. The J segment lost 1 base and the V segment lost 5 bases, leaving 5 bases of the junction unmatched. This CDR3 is CASSPTGTSNQPQHF. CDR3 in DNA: TGTGCCAGCAGTCCGACAGGGACAAGCAATCAGCCCCAGCATTTT.

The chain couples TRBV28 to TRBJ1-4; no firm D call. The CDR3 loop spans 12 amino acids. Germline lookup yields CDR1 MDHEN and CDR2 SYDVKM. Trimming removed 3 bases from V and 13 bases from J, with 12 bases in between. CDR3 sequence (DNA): TGTGCCAGCAGTTTCTTGCACACCGGACTGTTTTTT. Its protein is CASSFLHTGLFF.

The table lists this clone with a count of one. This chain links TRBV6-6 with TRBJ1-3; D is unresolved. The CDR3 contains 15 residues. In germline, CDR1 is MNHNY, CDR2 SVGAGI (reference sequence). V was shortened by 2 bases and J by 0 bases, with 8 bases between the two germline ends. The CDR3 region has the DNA TGTGCCAGCAGTTACCCCCCAGGCTCTGGAAACACCATATATTTT. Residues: CASSYPPGSGNTIYF.